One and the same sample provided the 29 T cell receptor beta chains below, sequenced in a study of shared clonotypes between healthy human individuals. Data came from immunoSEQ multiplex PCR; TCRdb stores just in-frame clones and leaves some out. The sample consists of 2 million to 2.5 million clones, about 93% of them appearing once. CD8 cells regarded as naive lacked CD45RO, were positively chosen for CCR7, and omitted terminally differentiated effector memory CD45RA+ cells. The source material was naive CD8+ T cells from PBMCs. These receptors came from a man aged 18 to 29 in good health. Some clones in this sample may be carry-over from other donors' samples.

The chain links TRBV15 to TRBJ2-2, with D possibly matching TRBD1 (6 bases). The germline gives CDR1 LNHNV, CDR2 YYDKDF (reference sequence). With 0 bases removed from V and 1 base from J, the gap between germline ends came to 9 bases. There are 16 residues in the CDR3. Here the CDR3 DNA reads TGTGCCACCAGCAGAGATGGGACATGGAACACCGGGGAGCTGTTTTTT. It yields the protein CATSRDGTWNTGELFF.

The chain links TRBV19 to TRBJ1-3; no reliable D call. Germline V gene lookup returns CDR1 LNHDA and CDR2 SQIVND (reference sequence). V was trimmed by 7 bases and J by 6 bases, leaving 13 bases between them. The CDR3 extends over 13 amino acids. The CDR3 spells CASTGRPQNTIYF. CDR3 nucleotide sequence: TGTGCCAGTACTGGGAGGCCGCAAAACACCATATATTTT. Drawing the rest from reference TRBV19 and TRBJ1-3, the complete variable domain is DGGITQSPKYLFRKEGQNVTLSCEQNLNHDAMYWYRQDPGQGLRLIYYSQIVNDFQKGDIAEGYSVSREKKESFPLTVTSAQKNPTAFYLCASTGRPQNTIYFGEGSWLTVV.

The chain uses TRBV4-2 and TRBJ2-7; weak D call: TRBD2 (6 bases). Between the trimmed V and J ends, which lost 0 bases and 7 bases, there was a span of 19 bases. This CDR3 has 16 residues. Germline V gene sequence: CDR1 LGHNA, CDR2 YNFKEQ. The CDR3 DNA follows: TGTGCCAGCAGCCAAGAGGAAGCGGACTATACGAGGGAGCAGTACTTC. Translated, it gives CASSQEEADYTREQYF.

This CDR3 reads CASSLDPLPGQEDQYF. In DNA, the CDR3 is TGTGCCAGCAGCTTGGACCCCCTTCCGGGGCAAGAGGACCAGTACTTC. V and J are TRBV5-5 and TRBJ2-5; D is tentatively TRBD1 or TRBD2 (5 bases each). This CDR3 has 16 residues. Germline values: CDR1 SGHKS, CDR2 YYEKEE (reference sequence). Trimming pared 0 bases from V and 10 bases from J, leaving 22 bases between.

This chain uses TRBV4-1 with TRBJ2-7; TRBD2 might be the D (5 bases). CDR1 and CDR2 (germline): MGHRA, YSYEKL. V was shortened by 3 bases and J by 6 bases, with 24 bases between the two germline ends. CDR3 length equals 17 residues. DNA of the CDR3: TGCGCCAGCAGCCAGGGAGCAAACGAGCGCTGGCGGAGCGAGCAGTACTTC. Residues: CASSQGANERWRSEQYF.

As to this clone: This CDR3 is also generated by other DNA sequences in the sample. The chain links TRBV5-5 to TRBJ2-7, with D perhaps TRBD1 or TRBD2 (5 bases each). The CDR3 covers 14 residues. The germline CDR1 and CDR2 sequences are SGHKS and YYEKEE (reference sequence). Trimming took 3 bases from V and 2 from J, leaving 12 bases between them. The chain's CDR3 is CASSWGTGTYEQYF. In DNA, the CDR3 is TGTGCCAGCAGCTGGGGGACGGGGACCTACGAGCAGTACTTC.

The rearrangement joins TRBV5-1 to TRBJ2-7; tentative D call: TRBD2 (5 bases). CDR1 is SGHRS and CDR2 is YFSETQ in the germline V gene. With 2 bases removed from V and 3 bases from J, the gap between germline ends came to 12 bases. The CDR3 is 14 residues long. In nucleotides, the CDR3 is TGCGCCAGCAGCTTTAGGACCGAGGGCTACGAGCAGTACTTC. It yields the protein CASSFRTEGYEQYF.

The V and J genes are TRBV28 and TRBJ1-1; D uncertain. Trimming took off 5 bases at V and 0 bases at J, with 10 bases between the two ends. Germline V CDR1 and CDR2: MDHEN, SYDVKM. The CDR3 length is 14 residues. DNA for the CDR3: TGTGCCAGCAGTCCTAGACGATTGAACACTGAAGCTTTCTTT. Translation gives CASSPRRLNTEAFF.

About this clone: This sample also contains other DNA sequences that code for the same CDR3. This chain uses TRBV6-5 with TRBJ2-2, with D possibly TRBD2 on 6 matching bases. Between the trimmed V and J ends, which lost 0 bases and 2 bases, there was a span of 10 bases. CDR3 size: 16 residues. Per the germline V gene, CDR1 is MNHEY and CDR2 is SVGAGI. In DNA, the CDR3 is TGTGCCAGCAGTTACTCGGGGGGACTTAACACCGGGGAGCTGTTTTTT. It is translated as CASSYSGGLNTGELFF.

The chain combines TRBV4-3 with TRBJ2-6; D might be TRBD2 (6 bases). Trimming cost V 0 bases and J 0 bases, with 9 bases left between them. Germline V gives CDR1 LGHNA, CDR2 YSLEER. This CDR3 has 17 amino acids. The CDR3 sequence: CASSQDLGGSGANVLTF. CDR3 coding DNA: TGCGCCAGCAGCCAAGATCTCGGGGGCTCTGGGGCCAACGTCCTGACTTTC.

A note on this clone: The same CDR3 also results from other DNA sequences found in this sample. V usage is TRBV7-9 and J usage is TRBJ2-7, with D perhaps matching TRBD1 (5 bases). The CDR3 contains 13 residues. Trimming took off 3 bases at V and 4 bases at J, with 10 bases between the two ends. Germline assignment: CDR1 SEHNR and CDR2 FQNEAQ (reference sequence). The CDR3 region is CASSFQGPYEQYF. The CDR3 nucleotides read TGTGCCAGCAGCTTCCAGGGCCCTTACGAGCAGTACTTC.

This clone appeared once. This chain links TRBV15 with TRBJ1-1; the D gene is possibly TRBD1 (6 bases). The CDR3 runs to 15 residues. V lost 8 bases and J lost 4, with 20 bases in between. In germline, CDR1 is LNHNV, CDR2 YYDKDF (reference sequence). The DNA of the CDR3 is TGTGCCACCTACCAAGTCGGGGGCGCCGGCACTGAAGCTTTCTTT. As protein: CATYQVGGAGTEAFF. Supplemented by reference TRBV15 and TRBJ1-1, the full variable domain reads DAMVIQNPRYQVTQFGKPVTLSCSQTLNHNVMYWYQQKSSQAPKLLFHYYDKDFNNEADTPDNFQSRRPNTSFCFLDIRSPGLGDTAMYLCATYQVGGAGTEAFFGQGTRLTVV.

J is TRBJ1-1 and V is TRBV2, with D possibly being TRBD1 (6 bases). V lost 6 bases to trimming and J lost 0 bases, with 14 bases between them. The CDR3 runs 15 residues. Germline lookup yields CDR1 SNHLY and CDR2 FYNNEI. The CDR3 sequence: CASRTPTGMNTEAFF. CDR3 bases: TGTGCCAGCAGGACGCCTACAGGGATGAACACTGAAGCTTTCTTT.

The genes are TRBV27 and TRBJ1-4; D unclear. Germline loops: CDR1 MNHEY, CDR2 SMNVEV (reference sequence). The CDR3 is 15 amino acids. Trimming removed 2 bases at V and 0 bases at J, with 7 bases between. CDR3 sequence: CASSLTATTNEKLFF. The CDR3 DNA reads TGTGCCAGCAGTTTAACAGCGACAACTAATGAAAAACTGTTTTTT.

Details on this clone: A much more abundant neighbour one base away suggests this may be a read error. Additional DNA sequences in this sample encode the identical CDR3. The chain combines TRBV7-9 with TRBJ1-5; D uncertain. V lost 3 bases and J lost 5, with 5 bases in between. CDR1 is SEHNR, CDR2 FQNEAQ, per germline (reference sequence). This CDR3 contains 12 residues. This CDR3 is CASSFGDQPQHF. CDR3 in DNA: TGTGCCAGCAGCTTCGGGGATCAGCCCCAGCATTTT.

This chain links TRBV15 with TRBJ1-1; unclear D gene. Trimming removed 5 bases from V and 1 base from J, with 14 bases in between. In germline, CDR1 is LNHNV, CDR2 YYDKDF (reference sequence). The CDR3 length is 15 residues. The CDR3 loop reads CATSGSRNTNTEAFF. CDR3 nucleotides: TGTGCCACCAGCGGAAGTAGGAACACGAACACTGAAGCTTTCTTT.

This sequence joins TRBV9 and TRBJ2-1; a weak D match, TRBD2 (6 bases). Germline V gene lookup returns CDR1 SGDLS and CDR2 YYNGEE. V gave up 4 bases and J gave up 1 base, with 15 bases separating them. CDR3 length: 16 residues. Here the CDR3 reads CASSPTWRGSYNEQFF. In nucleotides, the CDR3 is TGTGCCAGCAGCCCCACGTGGCGGGGTTCCTACAATGAGCAGTTCTTC.

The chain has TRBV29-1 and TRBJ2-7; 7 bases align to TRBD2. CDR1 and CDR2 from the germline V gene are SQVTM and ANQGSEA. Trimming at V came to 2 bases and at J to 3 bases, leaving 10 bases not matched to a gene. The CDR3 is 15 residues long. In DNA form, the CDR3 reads TGCAGCGTTGAACTGTCAGCTAGCGGAGTCTACGAGCAGTACTTC. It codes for CSVELSASGVYEQYF.

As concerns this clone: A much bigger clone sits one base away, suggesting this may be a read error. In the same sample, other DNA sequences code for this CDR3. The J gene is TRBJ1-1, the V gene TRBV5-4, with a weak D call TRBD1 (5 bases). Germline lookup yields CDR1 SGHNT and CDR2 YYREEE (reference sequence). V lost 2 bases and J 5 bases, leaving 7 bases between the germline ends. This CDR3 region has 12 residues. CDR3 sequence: CASSFGGTEAFF. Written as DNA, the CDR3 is TGTGCCAGCAGCTTTGGGGGGACTGAAGCTTTCTTT.

The CDR3 is CASSFRPGGFPPIYF. As DNA, the CDR3 is TGTGCCAGCAGCTTCCGACCGGGGGGTTTTCCGCCCATATATTTT. This chain connects TRBV5-6 to TRBJ1-3; a possible D gene is TRBD1 (5 bases). The germline CDR1 and CDR2 sequences are SGHDT and YYEEEE. This CDR3 contains 15 residues. Trimming removed 2 bases at V and 11 bases at J, with 20 bases between.

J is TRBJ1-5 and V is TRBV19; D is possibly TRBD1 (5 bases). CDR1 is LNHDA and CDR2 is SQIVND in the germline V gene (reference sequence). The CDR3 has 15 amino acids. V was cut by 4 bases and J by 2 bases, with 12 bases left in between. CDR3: CASSTSRVGNQPQHF. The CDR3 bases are TGTGCCAGTAGTACCTCCAGGGTTGGCAATCAGCCCCAGCATTTT.

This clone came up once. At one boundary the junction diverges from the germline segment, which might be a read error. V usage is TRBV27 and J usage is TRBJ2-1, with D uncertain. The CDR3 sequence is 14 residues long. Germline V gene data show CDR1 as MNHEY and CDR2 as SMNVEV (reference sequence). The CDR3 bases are TGTGCCAGCAGTTTTGTCGACTCCAACAATGAGCAGTTCTTC. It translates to CASSFVDSNNEQFF.

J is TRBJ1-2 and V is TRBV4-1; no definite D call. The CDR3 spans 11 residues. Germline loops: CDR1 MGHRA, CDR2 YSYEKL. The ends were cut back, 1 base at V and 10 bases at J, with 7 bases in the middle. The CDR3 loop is CASSQGLIYTF. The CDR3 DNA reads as TGCGCCAGCAGCCAAGGTTTAATCTACACCTTC.

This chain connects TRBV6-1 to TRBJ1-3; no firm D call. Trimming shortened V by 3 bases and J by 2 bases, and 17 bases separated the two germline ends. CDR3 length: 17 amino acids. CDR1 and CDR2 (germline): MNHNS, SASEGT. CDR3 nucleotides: TGTGCCAGCAGTGACCCCCCCGTGAGGGAGGCTGGAAACACCATATATTTT. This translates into CASSDPPVREAGNTIYF.

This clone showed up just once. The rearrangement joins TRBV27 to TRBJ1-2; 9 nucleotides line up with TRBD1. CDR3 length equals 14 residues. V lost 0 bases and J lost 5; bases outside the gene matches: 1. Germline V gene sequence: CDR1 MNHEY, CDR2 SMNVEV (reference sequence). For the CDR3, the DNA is TGTGCCAGCAGTTTATCACAGGGGGCGTATGGCTACACCTTC. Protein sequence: CASSLSQGAYGYTF.

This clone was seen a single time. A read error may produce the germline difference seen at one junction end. CDR3 bases: TGTGCCAGCAGTTTAGGGGGGGGCCAGAGGAGCTCCTACGAGCAGTACTTC. Its protein is CASSLGGGQRSSYEQYF. V gene TRBV7-6 combines with J gene TRBJ2-7; D may be TRBD2 (7 bases). The CDR3 covers 17 residues. Germline V gene lookup returns CDR1 SGHVS and CDR2 FNYEAQ.

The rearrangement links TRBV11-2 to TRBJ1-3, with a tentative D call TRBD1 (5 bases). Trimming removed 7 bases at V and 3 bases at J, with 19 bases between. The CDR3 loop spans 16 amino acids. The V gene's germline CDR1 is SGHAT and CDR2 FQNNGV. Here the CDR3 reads CASNHPAGGDGNTIYF. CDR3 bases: TGTGCCAGCAACCACCCCGCGGGGGGTGATGGAAACACCATATATTTT.

DNA of the CDR3: TGTGCCAGCACCGGACGGGACAAATACAATGAGCAGTTCTTC. Encoded protein: CASTGRDKYNEQFF. The chain links TRBV9 to TRBJ2-1; D is possibly TRBD1 (6 bases). Germline V gene data show CDR1 as SGDLS and CDR2 as YYNGEE. V shed 6 bases and J shed 4 bases, with 14 bases lying between them. The CDR3 runs to 14 residues.

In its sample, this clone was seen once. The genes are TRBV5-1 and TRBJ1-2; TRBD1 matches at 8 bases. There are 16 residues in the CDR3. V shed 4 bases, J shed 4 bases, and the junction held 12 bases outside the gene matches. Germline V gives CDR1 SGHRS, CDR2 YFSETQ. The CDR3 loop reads CASSPVTGDVGYGYTF. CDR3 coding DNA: TGCGCCAGCAGCCCGGTGACAGGGGATGTGGGCTATGGCTACACCTTC.